Reported below is one T cell receptor (beta chain). The antigen remains unidentified. This entry comes from a study of identical twins. Study outcomes and limitations: Analyses based on zero insertions could be partly confounded by invariant MAIT and iNKT cells.

Via MiXCR, TCRdb re-called the 5' RACE reads, giving one row per CDR3 protein. This repertoire shows 1.5 million to 2 million distinct CDR3 sequences, less than 40% found once; its top ten account for under 0.35%. Germline CDR1 and CDR2: DFQATT and SNEGSKA (reference sequence). Losses at the gene ends were 2 bases for V and 13 bases for J; bases not matched to a gene: 13. CDR3 length: 14 amino acids. All donors comprised healthy Caucasians. The chain recombines TRBV20-1 with TRBJ2-4, with 8 bases identical to TRBD1. The TCR originated in a newborn girl in good health. Material for sequencing was cord blood. The CDR3 nucleotides are TGCAGTGCTAGATTTCAGGGGACAGGTCGGGAGCAGTACTTC. As protein: CSARFQGTGREQYF.